These 21 T cell receptor beta chains share one sample of origin, sequenced in a study of T cell responses to AZD1222 COVID-19 vaccine. Libraries were prepared by immunoSEQ multiplex PCR; TCRdb keeps only in-frame clonotypes and omits some of them. The table lists 90,000 or so clones, about 88% of them singletons. The source was peripheral blood, collected on day 0 of AZD1222 vaccination. The receptors shown here come from an adult in good health.

The rearrangement uses TRBV7-9 and TRBJ2-5; possibly TRBD1 for D (5 bases). Trimming took 5 bases from V and 7 from J, leaving 14 bases between them. The CDR3 is 13 residues long. Germline V gives CDR1 SEHNR, CDR2 FQNEAQ (reference sequence). CDR3 bases: TGTGCCAGCAGCCCGTCAGGGCATGGGACCCAGTACTTC. It encodes CASSPSGHGTQYF.

The genes are TRBV6-5 and TRBJ1-5, with D perhaps matching TRBD1 (6 bases). The CDR3 consists of 15 residues. CDR1 is MNHEY, CDR2 SVGAGI, per germline. V lost 6 bases and J lost 1, with 13 bases in between. CDR3 sequence reads: CASRTLRGSNQPQHF. As DNA, the CDR3 is TGTGCCAGCAGAACCCTCAGGGGAAGCAATCAGCCCCAGCATTTT.

The chain combines TRBV4-3 with TRBJ1-2, with D perhaps matching TRBD1 (5 bases). The V gene's germline CDR1 is LGHNA and CDR2 YSLEER. The CDR3 covers 13 residues. V lost 4 bases to trimming and J lost 2 bases, with 8 bases between them. The CDR3 nucleotides are TGCGCCAGCAGCCCGGGGGGAAACTATGGCTACACCTTC. Translated, it gives CASSPGGNYGYTF.

This clone has only one observation. The chain recombines TRBV1 with TRBJ2-5; the table's D call, TRBD2, has no DNA check behind it. TRBV1 is marked as a pseudogene. This CDR3 contains 18 residues. The CDR3 loop reads CTSSPTLAGAPGRETQYF. The CDR3 DNA is TGCACCAGCAGCCCGACCCTAGCGGGGGCACCGGGGAGGGAGACCCAGTACTTC.

This sequence joins TRBV19 and TRBJ1-5, with D perhaps matching TRBD1 (6 bases). CDR1 is LNHDA and CDR2 is SQIVND in the germline V gene (reference sequence). V dropped 6 bases and J dropped 3 bases, with 12 bases sitting between them. The CDR3 has 14 amino acids. This chain's CDR3 is CASRWGAVNQPQHF. The CDR3 DNA follows: TGTGCCAGTAGATGGGGGGCGGTCAATCAGCCCCAGCATTTT.

The chain joins TRBV6-5 to TRBJ2-4; 15 nucleotides align to TRBD2. V shed 5 bases, J shed 6 bases, and the junction held 2 bases outside the gene matches. Germline CDR1 is MNHEY and CDR2 is SVGAGI. The CDR3 totals 15 residues. Here the CDR3 reads CASSRGLAGGNIQYF. The CDR3 nucleotides read TGTGCCAGCAGTCGGGGACTAGCGGGAGGAAACATTCAGTACTTC.

The chain links TRBV6-5 to TRBJ2-2; D remains unclear. The CDR3 covers 13 residues. Germline CDR1 MNHEY, CDR2 SVGAGI. Trimming left V 7 bases short and J 5 bases short, with 11 bases between. CDR3 sequence: CASILPRTGELFF. The DNA for the CDR3 is TGTGCCAGCATCCTACCGAGAACCGGGGAGCTGTTTTTT.

The chain couples TRBV6-6 to TRBJ1-6, with TRBD1 as a possible D gene (5 bases). From germline, CDR1 is MNHNY and CDR2 SVGAGI (reference sequence). V was trimmed by 2 bases and J by 6 bases, leaving 11 bases between them. This CDR3 region has 15 residues. The CDR3 loop reads CASSYLQEINSPLHF. The CDR3 region has the DNA TGTGCCAGCAGTTACCTACAGGAAATTAATTCACCCCTCCACTTT.

The rearrangement joins TRBV5-1 to TRBJ1-4, with a possible D match to TRBD1 (5 bases). The CDR3 has 15 amino acids. V was clipped by 0 bases and J by 4 bases, with 10 bases between them. Germline V CDR1 and CDR2: SGHRS, YFSETQ. The CDR3, as DNA: TGCGCCAGCAGCTTGGCCGCGACAGTTAATGAAAAACTGTTTTTT. Translation gives CASSLAATVNEKLFF.

This chain joins TRBV7-8 and TRBJ2-7; 9 bases align to TRBD2. The ends lost 5 bases at V and 3 bases at J; junction bases unmatched: 5. The CDR3 contains 14 residues. The germline V gene encodes CDR1 SGHVS and CDR2 FQNEAQ. DNA of the CDR3: TGTGCCAGCAGCCTGGGACTAGCCAACTACGAGCAGTACTTC. This sequence encodes CASSLGLANYEQYF.

This chain joins TRBV5-1 and TRBJ1-1, with 12 positions matching TRBD1. Trimming cost V 4 bases and J 11 bases; bases outside gene matches: 12. CDR1 is SGHRS and CDR2 is YFSETQ in the germline V gene. This CDR3 comprises 15 residues. The CDR3 nucleotides are TGCGCCAGCAGCAGTTGGGAGGGACAGGGGGCGCGTGCTTTCTTT. The encoded protein is CASSSWEGQGARAFF. Using reference TRBV5-1 and TRBJ1-1 for the parts outside the CDR3, the full variable domain is KAGVTQTPRYLIKTRGQQVTLSCSPISGHRSVSWYQQTPGQGLQFLFEYFSETQRNKGNFPGRFSGRQFSNSRSEMNVSTLELGDSALYLCASSSWEGQGARAFFGQGTRLTVV.

The V call is TRBV9, the J call TRBJ1-1; D gene ambiguous. The V gene lost 4 bases and the J gene lost 1 base, with 8 bases spanning the gap. The germline V gene encodes CDR1 SGDLS and CDR2 YYNGEE. The CDR3 has 13 residues. The CDR3 region is CASSPGGNTEAFF. In DNA, the CDR3 is TGTGCCAGCAGCCCCGGAGGGAACACTGAAGCTTTCTTT.

This clone was observed once. DNA for the CDR3: TGTGCTAGTGGTTTGGTGCCAGGGGACTATGGCTACACCTTC. Translation: CASGLVPGDYGYTF. The chain joins TRBV12-5 to TRBJ1-2; possibly TRBD1 for D (6 bases). The V end lost 0 bases, the J end lost 3 bases, and 8 bases lay between the germline ends. Per the germline V gene, CDR1 is LGHNT and CDR2 is FRNRAP. CDR3 length: 14 residues. The variable domain in full, with the rest retrieved from reference TRBV12-5 and TRBJ1-2, is DARVTQTPRHKVTEMGQEVTMRCQPILGHNTVFWYRQTMMQGLELLAYFRNRAPLDDSGMPKDRFSAEMPDATLATLKIQPSEPRDSAVYFCASGLVPGDYGYTFGSGTRLTVV.

The sample holds one count of this clone. The chain recombines TRBV2 with TRBJ2-7, with D hard to call. The V gene's germline CDR1 is SNHLY and CDR2 FYNNEI. CDR3 size: 11 residues. V was shortened by 4 bases and J by 6 bases, with 7 bases between the two germline ends. As DNA, the CDR3 is TGTGCCAGCAGTGTTCGCGGCGAGCAGTACTTC. It codes for CASSVRGEQYF. Using reference TRBV2 and TRBJ2-7 for the parts outside the CDR3, the full variable domain is EPEVTQTPSHQVTQMGQEVILRCVPISNHLYFYWYRQILGQKVEFLVSFYNNEISEKSEIFDDQFSVERPDGSNFTLKIRSTKLEDSAMYFCASSVRGEQYFGPGTRLTVT.

Turning to this clone: Germline and junction disagree at one end, which may indicate a read error. The chain carries TRBV6-2 or TRBV6-3 and TRBJ2-1; D ambiguous. CDR3 length: 11 amino acids. Looked up from germline, CDR1 is MNHEY and CDR2 is SVGEGT. The CDR3 sequence is CASSLWAERLF. CDR3 nucleotide sequence: TGTGCCAGCAGTTTGTGGGCCGAACGGCTCTTC.

This clone is classed as medium-sized. This rearrangement joins TRBV19 to TRBJ1-5, with D hard to call. This CDR3 has 13 residues. Germline assignment: CDR1 LNHDA and CDR2 SQIVND (reference sequence). Trimming removed 1 base from V and 9 bases from J, with 10 bases in between. CDR3 sequence: CASSIAQTMPQHF. Here the CDR3 DNA reads TGTGCCAGTAGTATAGCCCAAACGATGCCCCAGCATTTT. Filled out from reference TRBV19 and TRBJ1-5, the complete variable domain reads DGGITQSPKYLFRKEGQNVTLSCEQNLNHDAMYWYRQDPGQGLRLIYYSQIVNDFQKGDIAEGYSVSREKKESFPLTVTSAQKNPTAFYLCASSIAQTMPQHFGDGTRLSIL.

J is TRBJ2-5 and V is TRBV15; 8 nucleotides align to TRBD1. The germline V gene encodes CDR1 LNHNV and CDR2 YYDKDF (reference sequence). The CDR3 spans 14 residues. V shed 4 bases and J 2 bases; nucleotides not matched to a gene: 3. Here the CDR3 DNA reads TGTGCCACCAGCAACGACAGGGGACAAGAGACCCAGTACTTC. Amino acids: CATSNDRGQETQYF.

The V call is TRBV7-7, the J call TRBJ2-1; D is perhaps TRBD1 (6 bases). V lost 6 bases and J lost 8, with 20 bases in between. The CDR3 has 15 residues. Germline V gene lookup returns CDR1 SSHAT and CDR2 FNYEAQ (reference sequence). The CDR3 coding sequence is TGTGCCAGCAGTCCACTGGGACACCAGGACGATGAGCAGTTCTTC. Protein: CASSPLGHQDDEQFF.

The chain employs TRBV10-3 and TRBJ2-7; D is unclear. V shed 9 bases and J shed 6 bases, with 15 bases lying between them. Germline V gene data show CDR1 as ENHRY and CDR2 as SYGVKD. The CDR3 has 12 residues. As DNA, the CDR3 is TGTGCCATTCTTATTGGACGAGGCGAGCAGTACTTC. It is translated as CAILIGRGEQYF.

The chain combines TRBV7-2 with TRBJ1-1; D is possibly TRBD1 (6 bases). The CDR3 runs to 12 residues. The V gene lost 3 bases and the J gene lost 12 bases, with 14 bases spanning the gap. Looked up from germline, CDR1 is SGHTA and CDR2 is FQGNSA. The CDR3 region is CASSFPGAVSFF. The CDR3 bases are TGTGCCAGCAGCTTTCCAGGGGCCGTTTCTTTCTTT.

The CDR3 reads CASSLPLDYEQYF. CDR3 nucleotides: TGTGCCAGCAGCTTACCGTTGGACTACGAGCAGTACTTC. The genes are TRBV7-9 and TRBJ2-7; D gene unclear. V was trimmed by 2 bases and J by 3 bases, leaving 8 bases between them. Germline lookup yields CDR1 SEHNR and CDR2 FQNEAQ (reference sequence). The CDR3 extends over 13 amino acids.